This T cell receptor (beta chain) was recovered during a study of cytomegalovirus exposure and HLA in healthy donors. The CDR3 spans 13 residues. Germline CDR1 LGHNA, CDR2 YNFKEQ. Trimming removed 0 bases from V and 7 bases from J, with 9 bases in between. The PCR made use of 60 Vbeta and 13 Jbeta primers. Repertoires were generated with immunoSEQ multiplex PCR, while TCRdb's copy carries only in-frame clones and drops some. The table includes tens of thousands of clones, around 76% detected once. The sequenced sample was PBMCs. The receptor's source is a male donor in good health and CMV-seropositive. The rearrangement uses TRBV4-2 and TRBJ1-1, with TRBD1 as a possible D gene (5 bases). The CDR3 region is CASSQDGGGEAFF. The CDR3 bases are TGTGCCAGCAGCCAAGATGGGGGGGGTGAAGCTTTCTTT.